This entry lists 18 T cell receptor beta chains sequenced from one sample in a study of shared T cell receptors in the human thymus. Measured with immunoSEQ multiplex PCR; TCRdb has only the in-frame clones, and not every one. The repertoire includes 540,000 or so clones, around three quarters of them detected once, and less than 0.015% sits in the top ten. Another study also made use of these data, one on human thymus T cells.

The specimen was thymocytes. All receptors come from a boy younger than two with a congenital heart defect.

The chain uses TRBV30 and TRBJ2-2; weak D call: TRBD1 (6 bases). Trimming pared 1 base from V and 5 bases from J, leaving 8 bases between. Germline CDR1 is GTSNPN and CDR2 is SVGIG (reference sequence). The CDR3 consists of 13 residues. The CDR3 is CAWSATGTGELFF. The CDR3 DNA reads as TGTGCCTGGAGTGCTACAGGGACCGGGGAGCTGTTTTTT.

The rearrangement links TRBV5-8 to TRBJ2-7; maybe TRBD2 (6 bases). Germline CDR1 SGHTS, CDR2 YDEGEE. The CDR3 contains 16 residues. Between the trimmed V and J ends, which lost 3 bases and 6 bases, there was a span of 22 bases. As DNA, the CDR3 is TGTGCCAGCAGCTCGCCCGAATGGACGGGAGTAGGCGAGCAGTACTTC. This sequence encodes CASSSPEWTGVGEQYF.

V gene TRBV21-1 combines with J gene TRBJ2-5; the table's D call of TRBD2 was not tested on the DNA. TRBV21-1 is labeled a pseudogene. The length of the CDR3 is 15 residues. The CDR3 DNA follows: TGTGCCAGCAGTCCCCCGGCGGTTGAAAGAGAGACCCAGTACTTC. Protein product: CASSPPAVERETQYF.

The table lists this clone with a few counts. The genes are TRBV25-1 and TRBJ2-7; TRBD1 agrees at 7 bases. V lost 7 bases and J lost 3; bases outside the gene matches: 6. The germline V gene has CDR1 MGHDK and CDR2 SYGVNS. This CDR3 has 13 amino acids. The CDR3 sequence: CASKGQIIYEQYF. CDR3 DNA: TGTGCCAGCAAGGGACAGATTATCTACGAGCAGTACTTC.

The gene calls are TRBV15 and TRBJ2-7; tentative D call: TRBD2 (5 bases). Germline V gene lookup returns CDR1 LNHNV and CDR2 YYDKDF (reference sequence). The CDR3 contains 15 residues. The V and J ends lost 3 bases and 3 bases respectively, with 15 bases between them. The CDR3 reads CATSRSSGNNYEQYF. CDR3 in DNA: TGTGCCACCAGCAGGTCGAGCGGAAATAACTACGAGCAGTACTTC. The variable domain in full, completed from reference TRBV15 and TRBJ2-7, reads DAMVIQNPRYQVTQFGKPVTLSCSQTLNHNVMYWYQQKSSQAPKLLFHYYDKDFNNEADTPDNFQSRRPNTSFCFLDIRSPGLGDTAMYLCATSRSSGNNYEQYFGPGTRLTVT.

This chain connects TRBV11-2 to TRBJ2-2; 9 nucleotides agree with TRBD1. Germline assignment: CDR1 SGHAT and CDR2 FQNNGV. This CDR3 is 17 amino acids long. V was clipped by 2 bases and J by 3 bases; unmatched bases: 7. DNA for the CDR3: TGTGCCAGCAGCTTAATGGGGACAGGGTCGGACACCGGGGAGCTGTTTTTT. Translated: CASSLMGTGSDTGELFF.

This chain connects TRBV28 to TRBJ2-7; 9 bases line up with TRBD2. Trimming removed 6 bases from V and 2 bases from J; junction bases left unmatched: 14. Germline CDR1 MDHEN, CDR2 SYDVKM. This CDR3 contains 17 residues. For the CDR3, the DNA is TGTGCCAGCAGCTACAGTGACATAGGCGGGGGGGCCTACGAGCAGTACTTC. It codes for CASSYSDIGGGAYEQYF.

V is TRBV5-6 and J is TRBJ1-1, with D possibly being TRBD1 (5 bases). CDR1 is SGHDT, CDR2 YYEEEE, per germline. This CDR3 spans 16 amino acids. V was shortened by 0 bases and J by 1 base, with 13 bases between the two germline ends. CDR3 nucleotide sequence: TGTGCCAGCAGCTTGGCAGCGACAGAACCGAACACTGAAGCTTTCTTT. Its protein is CASSLAATEPNTEAFF.

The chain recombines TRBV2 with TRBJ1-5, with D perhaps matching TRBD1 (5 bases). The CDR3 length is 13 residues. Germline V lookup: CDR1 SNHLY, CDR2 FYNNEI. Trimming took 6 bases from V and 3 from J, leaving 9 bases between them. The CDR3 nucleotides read TGTGCCAGCAGGGGGCAGGCCAATCAGCCCCAGCATTTT. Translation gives CASRGQANQPQHF.

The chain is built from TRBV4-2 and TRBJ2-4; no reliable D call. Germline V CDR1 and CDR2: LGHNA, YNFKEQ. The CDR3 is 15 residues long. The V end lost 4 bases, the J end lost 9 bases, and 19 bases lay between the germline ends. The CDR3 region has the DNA TGTGCCAGCAGCCTCCACACCCGAGAAGGCGGCATTCAGTACTTC. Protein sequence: CASSLHTREGGIQYF.

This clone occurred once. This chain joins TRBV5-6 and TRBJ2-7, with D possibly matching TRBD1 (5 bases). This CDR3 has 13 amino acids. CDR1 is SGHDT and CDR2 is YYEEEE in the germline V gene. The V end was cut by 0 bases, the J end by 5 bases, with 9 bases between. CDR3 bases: TGTGCCAGCAGCTTGGACAGGACCGACGAGCAGTACTTC. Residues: CASSLDRTDEQYF.

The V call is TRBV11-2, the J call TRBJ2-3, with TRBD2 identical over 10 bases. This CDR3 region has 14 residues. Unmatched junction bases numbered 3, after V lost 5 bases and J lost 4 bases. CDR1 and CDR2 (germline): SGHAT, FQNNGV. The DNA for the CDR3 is TGTGCCAGCAGCCTGCTAGCGGGAGCAGATACGCAGTATTTT. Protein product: CASSLLAGADTQYF. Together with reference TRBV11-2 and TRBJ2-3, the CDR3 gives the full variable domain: EAGVAQSPRYKIIEKRQSVAFWCNPISGHATLYWYQQILGQGPKLLIQFQNNGVVDDSQLPKDRFSAERLKGVDSTLKIQPAKLEDSAVYLCASSLLAGADTQYFGPGTRLTVL.

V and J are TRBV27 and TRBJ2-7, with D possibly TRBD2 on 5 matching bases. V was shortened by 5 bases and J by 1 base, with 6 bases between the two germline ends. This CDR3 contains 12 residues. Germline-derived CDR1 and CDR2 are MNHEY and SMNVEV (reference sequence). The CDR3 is CASSGLSYEQYF. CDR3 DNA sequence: TGTGCCAGCAGTGGACTGTCCTACGAGCAGTACTTC.

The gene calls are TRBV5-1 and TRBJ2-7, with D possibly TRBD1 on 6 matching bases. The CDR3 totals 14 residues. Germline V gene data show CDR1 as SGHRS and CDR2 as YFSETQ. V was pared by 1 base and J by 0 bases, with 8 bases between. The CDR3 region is CASSLWGPSYEQYF. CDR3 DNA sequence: TGCGCCAGCAGCTTGTGGGGGCCCTCCTACGAGCAGTACTTC. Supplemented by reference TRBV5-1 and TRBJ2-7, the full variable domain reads KAGVTQTPRYLIKTRGQQVTLSCSPISGHRSVSWYQQTPGQGLQFLFEYFSETQRNKGNFPGRFSGRQFSNSRSEMNVSTLELGDSALYLCASSLWGPSYEQYFGPGTRLTVT.

Here the CDR3 DNA reads TGTGCCAGCAGACCGGGACAGGGGGCAACCGGGGAGCTGTTTTTT. Its translation is CASRPGQGATGELFF. This sequence joins TRBV28 and TRBJ2-2; 12 nucleotides agree with TRBD1. The V gene end was trimmed by 6 bases and the J gene end by 5 bases; junction bases not matched to a gene: 4. CDR3 size: 15 residues. CDR1 and CDR2 from the germline V gene are MDHEN and SYDVKM.

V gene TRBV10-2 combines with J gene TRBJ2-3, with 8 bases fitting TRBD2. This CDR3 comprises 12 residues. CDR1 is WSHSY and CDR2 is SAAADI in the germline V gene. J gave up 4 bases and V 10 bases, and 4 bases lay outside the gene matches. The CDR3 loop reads CATSGRSDTQYF. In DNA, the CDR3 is TGCGCCACCAGCGGGAGATCAGATACGCAGTATTTT.

This CDR3 is CASSLVGLAGVRSYNEQFF. DNA for the CDR3: TGTGCCAGCAGCTTGGTAGGTCTAGCGGGAGTTCGGTCCTACAATGAGCAGTTCTTC. The chain couples TRBV5-6 to TRBJ2-1; 10 bases are a match to TRBD2. Looked up from germline, CDR1 is SGHDT and CDR2 is YYEEEE. CDR3 length: 19 residues. V trimming: 0 bases; J trimming: 1 base; junction bases outside the gene matches: 10.

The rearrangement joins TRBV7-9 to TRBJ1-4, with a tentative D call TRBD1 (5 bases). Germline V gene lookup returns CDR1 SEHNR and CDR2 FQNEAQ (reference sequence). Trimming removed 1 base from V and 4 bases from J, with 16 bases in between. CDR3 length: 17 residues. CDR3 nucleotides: TGTGCCAGCAGCTTAGAGATGGGGGGGACCCATAATGAAAAACTGTTTTTT. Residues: CASSLEMGGTHNEKLFF.